The entry that follows covers one TCR beta chain sequence. No antigen is known for it. The repertoire was sequenced with immunoSEQ multiplex PCR; TCRdb's copy has only in-frame clones and lacks some. The sample carries around 59,000 clones, 78% recorded once. The ViraFEST assay expanded antigen-specific CD4+ T cells with viral peptide pools before sequencing. Investigators separated out CD4+ T cells once around 10 days of culture had passed. Every participant took two doses of the BNT162b2 or mRNA-1273 vaccine. This entry belongs to a study of vaccination effects on CD4 cells after COVID-19. V lost 6 bases and J lost 4, with 15 bases in between. Per the germline V gene, CDR1 is MNHNY and CDR2 is SVGAGI (reference sequence). The CDR3 spans 15 residues.

The chain links TRBV6-6 to TRBJ1-4, with a weak D call TRBD1 (5 bases). The source material was CD4+ T cells from PBMCs cultured with HCoV-OC43 spike peptides, sampled after COVID-19 vaccination. The subset here: HCoV-OC43 spike overlapping peptide pool stimulation. The source of this sequence is a human donor who received a COVID-19 vaccine. The CDR3 sequence is CASRPPGGFNEKLFF. The CDR3 DNA reads as TGTGCCAGCAGACCCCCTGGGGGGTTTAATGAAAAACTGTTTTTT.